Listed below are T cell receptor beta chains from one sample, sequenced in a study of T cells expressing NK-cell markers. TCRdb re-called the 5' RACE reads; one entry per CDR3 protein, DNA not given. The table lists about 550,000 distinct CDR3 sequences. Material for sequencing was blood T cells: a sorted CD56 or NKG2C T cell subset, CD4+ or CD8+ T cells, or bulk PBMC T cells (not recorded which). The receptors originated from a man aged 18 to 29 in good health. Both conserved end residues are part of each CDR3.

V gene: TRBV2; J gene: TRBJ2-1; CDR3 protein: CASSPRQSSYNEQFF
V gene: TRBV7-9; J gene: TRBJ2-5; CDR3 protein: CASSLLVGAETQYF
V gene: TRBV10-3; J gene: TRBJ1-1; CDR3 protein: CAISESSAGRGRPEAFF
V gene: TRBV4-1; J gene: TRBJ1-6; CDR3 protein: CASSQGIIHNSPLHF
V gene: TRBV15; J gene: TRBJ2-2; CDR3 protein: CATSRQGLAGGGELFF
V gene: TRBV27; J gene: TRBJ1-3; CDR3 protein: CASGTGAGNTIYF
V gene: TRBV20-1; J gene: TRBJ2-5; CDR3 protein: CSARGVILAEETQYF
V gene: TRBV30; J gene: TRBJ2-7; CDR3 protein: CAWSRSYEQYF
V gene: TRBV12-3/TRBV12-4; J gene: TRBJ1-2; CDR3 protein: CASLDRTKYGYTF
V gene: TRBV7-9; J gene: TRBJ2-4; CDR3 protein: CASSRGLAGDVYIQYF
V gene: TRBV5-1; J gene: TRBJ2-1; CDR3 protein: CASRNSGTDYNEQFF
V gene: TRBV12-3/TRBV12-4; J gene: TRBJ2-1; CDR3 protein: CASTGGREDYNEQFF
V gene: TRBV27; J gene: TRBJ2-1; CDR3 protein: CATRGLADYNEQFF
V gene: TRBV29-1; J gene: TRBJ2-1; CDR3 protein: CSVYPVALSYNEQFF
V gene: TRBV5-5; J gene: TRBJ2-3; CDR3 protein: CASSLVLSRPDTQYF
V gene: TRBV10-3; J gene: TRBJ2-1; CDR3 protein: CATEKETGNNEQFF
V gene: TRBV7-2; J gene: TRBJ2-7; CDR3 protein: CASSSLGTSGRAYEQYF
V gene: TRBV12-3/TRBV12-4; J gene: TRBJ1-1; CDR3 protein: CASNKPGGLEAFF
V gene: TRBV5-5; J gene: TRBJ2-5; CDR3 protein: CASSLLSGPYPGTQYF
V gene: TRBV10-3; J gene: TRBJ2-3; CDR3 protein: CAIRSLGGRFGADTQYF
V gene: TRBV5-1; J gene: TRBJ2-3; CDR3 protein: CASSLPGRVDTQYF
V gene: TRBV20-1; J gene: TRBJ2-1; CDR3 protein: CGGTNPSSYNEQFF
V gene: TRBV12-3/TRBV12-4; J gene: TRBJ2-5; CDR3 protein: CASSPFVGGGETQYF
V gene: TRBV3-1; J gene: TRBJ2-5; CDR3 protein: CASSQAGAMETQYF
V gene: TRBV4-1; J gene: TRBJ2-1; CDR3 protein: CASSQLVTSGRADNEQFF
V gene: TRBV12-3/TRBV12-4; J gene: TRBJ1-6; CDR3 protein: CASRPGPNNSPLHF
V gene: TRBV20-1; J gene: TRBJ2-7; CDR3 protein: CSARRTGITYEQYF
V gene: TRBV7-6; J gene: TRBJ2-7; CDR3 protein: CASSLDPTPRPSYEQYF
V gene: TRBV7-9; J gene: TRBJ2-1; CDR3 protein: CASSLLAEINEQFF
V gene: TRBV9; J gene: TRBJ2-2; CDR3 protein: CASRRQGNTGELFF
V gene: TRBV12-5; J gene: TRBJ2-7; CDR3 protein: CASGPGQGKFDEQYF
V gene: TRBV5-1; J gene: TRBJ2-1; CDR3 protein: CASSLLESSGRSNEQFF
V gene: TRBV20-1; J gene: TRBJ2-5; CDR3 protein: CSAITSGRVKETQYF
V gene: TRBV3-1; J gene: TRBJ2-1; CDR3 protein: CASSQVRLAVNNEQFF
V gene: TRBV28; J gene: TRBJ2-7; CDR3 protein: CASSPGTIISYEQYF
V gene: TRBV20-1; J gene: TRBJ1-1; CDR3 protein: CSASRDSGRVTEAFF
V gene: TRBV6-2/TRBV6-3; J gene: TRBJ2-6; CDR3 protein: CASRDGQGASGANVLTF
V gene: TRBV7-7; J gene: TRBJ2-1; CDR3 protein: CASSQGTSGLYNEQFF
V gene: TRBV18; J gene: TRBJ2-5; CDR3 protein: CASSSYKPPGETQYF